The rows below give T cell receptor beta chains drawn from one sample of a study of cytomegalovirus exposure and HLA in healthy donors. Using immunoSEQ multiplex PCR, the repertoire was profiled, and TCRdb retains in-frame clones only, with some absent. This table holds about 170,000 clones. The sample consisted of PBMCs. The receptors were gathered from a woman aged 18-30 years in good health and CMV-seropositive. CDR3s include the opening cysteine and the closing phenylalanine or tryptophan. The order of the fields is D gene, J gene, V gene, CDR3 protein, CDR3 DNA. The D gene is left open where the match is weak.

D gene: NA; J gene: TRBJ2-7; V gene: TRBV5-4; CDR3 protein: CASSLVPGGSSYEQYF; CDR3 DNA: TGTGCCAGCAGCTTGGTGCCAGGGGGGAGCTCCTACGAGCAGTACTTC
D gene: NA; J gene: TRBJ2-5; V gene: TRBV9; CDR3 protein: CASSRGRVRQETQYF; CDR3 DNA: TGTGCCAGCAGCAGGGGCAGAGTCCGCCAAGAGACCCAGTACTTC
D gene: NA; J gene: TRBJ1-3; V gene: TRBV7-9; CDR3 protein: CASSPGESSGNTIYF; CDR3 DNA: TGTGCCAGCAGTCCCGGGGAGAGCTCTGGAAACACCATATATTTT
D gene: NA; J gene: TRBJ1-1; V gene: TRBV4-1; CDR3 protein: CASSQVVGGNTEAFF; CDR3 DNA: TGCGCCAGCAGCCAGGTCGTGGGGGGGAACACTGAAGCTTTCTTT
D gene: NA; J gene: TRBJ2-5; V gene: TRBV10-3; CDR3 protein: CAISESGQQETQYF; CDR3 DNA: TGTGCCATCAGTGAGTCGGGGCAGCAAGAGACCCAGTACTTC
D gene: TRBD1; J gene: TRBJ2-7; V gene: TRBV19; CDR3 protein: CASRGGLEETYEQYF; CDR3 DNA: TGTGCCAGTAGAGGGGGCCTAGAAGAAACCTACGAGCAGTACTTC
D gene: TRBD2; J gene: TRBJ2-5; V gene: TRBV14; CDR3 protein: CASSHGEGTPETQYF; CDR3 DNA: TGTGCCAGCAGCCATGGGGAGGGGACGCCGGAGACCCAGTACTTC
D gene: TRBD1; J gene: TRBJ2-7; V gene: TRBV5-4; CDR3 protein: CASSRRDRGYEQYF; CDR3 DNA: TGTGCCAGCAGCCGCCGGGACAGGGGCTACGAGCAGTACTTC
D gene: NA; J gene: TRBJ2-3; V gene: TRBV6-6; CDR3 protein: CASSYTSGPSTDTQYF; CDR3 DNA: TGTGCCAGCAGTTACACGAGCGGCCCTAGCACAGATACGCAGTATTTT
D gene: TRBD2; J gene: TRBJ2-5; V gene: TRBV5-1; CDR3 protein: CASSGAPSGSGETQYF; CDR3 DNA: TGCGCCAGCAGCGGGGCCCCTAGCGGGAGTGGGGAGACCCAGTACTTC
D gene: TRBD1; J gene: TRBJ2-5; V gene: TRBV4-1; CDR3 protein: CASSQEVGQGGETQYF; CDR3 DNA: TGCGCCAGCAGCCAGGAAGTGGGACAGGGGGGGGAGACCCAGTACTTC
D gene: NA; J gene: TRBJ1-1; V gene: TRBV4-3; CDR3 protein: CASSRKQGSNTEAFF; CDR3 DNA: TGCGCCAGCAGCCGGAAACAGGGTTCTAACACTGAAGCTTTCTTT
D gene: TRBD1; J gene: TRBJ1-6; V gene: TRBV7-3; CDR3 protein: CASSLDRGNSPLHF; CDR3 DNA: TGTGCCAGCAGCTTAGACAGGGGAAATTCACCCCTCCACTTT
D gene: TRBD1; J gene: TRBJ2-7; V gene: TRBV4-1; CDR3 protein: CASSRRTGGGEQYF; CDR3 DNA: TGCGCCAGCAGCCGTAGGACAGGGGGTGGTGAGCAGTACTTC
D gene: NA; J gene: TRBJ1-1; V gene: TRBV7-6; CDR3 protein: CASTRDMTRGAFF; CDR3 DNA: TGTGCCAGCACCCGGGATATGACGCGAGGGGCTTTCTTT
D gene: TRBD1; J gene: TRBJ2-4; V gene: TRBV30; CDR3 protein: CAWSYRGNYVAKNIQYF; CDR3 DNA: TGTGCCTGGAGTTACAGGGGAAACTACGTAGCCAAAAACATTCAGTACTTC
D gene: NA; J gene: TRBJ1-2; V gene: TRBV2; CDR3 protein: CASSESGVGYTF; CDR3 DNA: TGTGCCAGCAGTGAATCGGGGGTGGGCTACACCTTC
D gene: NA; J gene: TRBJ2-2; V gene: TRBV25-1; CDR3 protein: CASSEYRANTGELFF; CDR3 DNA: TGTGCCAGCAGTGAATACAGGGCGAACACCGGGGAGCTGTTTTTT
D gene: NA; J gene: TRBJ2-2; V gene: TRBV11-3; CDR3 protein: CASSLGGRNTGELFF; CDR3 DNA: TGTGCCAGCAGCTTAGGGGGCAGGAACACCGGGGAGCTGTTTTTT
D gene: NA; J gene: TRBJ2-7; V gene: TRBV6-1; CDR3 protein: CASSDNRVYEQYF; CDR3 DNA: TGTGCCAGCAGTGATAACAGGGTCTACGAGCAGTACTTC
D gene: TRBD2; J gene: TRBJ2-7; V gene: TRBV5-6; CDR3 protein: CASSRRGGANEQYF; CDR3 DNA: TGTGCCAGCAGCCGGCGCGGGGGGGCGAACGAGCAGTACTTC
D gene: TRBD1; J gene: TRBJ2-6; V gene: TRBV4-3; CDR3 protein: CASSHSGQGSGANVLTF; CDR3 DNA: TGCGCCAGCAGCCATTCGGGACAGGGGTCTGGGGCCAACGTCCTGACTTTC
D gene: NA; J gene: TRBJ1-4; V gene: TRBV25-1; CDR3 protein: CASSELGGSEKLFF; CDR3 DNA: TGTGCCAGCAGTGAATTGGGGGGAAGTGAAAAACTGTTTTTT
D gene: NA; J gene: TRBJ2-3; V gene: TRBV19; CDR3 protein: CASSLTARETDTQYF; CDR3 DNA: TGTGCCAGTAGTCTGACCGCGAGGGAGACAGATACGCAGTATTTT
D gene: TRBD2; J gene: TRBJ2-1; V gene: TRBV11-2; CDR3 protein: CASSSKGTSAEQFF; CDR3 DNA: TGTGCCAGCAGCTCCAAAGGGACTAGCGCCGAGCAGTTCTTC
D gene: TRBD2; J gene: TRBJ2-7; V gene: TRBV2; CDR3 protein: CASRTSGESYEQYF; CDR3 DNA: TGTGCCAGCAGAACTAGCGGTGAATCCTACGAGCAGTACTTC
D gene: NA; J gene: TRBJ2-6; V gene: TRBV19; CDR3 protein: CASRESGANVLTF; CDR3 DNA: TGTGCCAGTCGCGAGTCTGGGGCCAACGTCCTGACTTTC
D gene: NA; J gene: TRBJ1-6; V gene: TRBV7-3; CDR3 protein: CASSLNPGDSPLHF; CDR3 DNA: TGTGCCAGCAGCTTAAATCCGGGTGATTCACCCCTCCACTTT